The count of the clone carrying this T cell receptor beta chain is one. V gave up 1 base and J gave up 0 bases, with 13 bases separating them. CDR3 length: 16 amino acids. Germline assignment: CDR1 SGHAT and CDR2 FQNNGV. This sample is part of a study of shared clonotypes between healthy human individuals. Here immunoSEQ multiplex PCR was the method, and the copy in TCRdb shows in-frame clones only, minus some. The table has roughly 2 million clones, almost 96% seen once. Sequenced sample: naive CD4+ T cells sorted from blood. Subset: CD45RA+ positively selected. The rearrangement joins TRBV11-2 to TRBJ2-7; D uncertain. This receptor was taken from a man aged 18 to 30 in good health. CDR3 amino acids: CASSLGASSSSYEQYF. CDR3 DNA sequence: TGTGCCAGCAGCTTAGGAGCTTCCTCCAGCTCCTACGAGCAGTACTTC.